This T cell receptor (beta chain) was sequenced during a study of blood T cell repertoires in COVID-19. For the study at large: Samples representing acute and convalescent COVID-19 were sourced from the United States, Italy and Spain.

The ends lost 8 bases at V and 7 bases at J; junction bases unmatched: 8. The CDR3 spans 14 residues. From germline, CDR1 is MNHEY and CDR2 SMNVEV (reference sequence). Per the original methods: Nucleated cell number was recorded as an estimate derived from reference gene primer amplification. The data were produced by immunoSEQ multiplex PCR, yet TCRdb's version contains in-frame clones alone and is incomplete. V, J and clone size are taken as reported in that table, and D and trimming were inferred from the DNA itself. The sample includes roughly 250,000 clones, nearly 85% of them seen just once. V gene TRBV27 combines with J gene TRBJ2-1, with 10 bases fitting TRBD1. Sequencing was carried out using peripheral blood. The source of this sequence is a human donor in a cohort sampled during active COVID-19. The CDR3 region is CASAGTGVGNEQFF. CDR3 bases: TGTGCCAGCGCCGGGACAGGGGTAGGTAATGAGCAGTTCTTC.